The 17 T cell receptor beta chains reported below all come from one sample, sequenced in a study of control samples from healthy donors and cancer patients. Some clones are missing from TCRdb's copy, which holds only in-frame ones; the method was immunoSEQ multiplex PCR. The data show 200,000 to 250,000 clones, about 95% seen once. Sequencing was carried out using blood. The receptors shown here come from a man aged 45-65 years in good health.

The chain employs TRBV3-1 (or the pseudogene TRBV3-2) and TRBJ2-7; D unclear. The germline V gene has CDR1 LGHDT and CDR2 YNNKEL (reference sequence). The V and J ends lost 4 bases and 0 bases respectively, with 13 bases between them. The CDR3 extends over 15 amino acids. CDR3 DNA sequence: TGTGCCAGCAGCCCTACTCTATCCAGCTCCTACGAGCAGTACTTC. This sequence encodes CASSPTLSSSYEQYF.

The J gene is TRBJ1-1, the V gene TRBV27; D ambiguous. CDR1 MNHEY and CDR2 SMNVEV come from the germline V gene (reference sequence). Trimming stripped 8 bases from V and 11 bases from J, with 18 bases between. The CDR3 sequence is 12 residues long. In DNA form, the CDR3 reads TGTGCCAGCTCGACCGGTCCCGGGCGGGCTTTCTTT. Residues: CASSTGPGRAFF.

V gene TRBV20-1 combines with J gene TRBJ2-5, with 11 bases lining up with TRBD2. The ends lost 3 bases at V and 7 bases at J; junction bases unmatched: 7. The CDR3 totals 14 residues. The germline gives CDR1 DFQATT, CDR2 SNEGSKA (reference sequence). CDR3 nucleotide sequence: TGCAGTGCTAGTGAGACTAGCGGGGTGGGGACCCAGTACTTC. This encodes CSASETSGVGTQYF.

V gene TRBV7-8 combines with J gene TRBJ2-7; D assignment may be TRBD1 or TRBD2 (6 bases each). CDR1 is SGHVS and CDR2 is FQNEAQ in the germline V gene. This CDR3 region has 14 residues. The ends were cut back, 4 bases at V and 4 bases at J, with 14 bases in the middle. DNA of the CDR3: TGTGCCAGCAGCTCCCGAGAGGGGGGTTACGAGCAGTACTTC. This sequence encodes CASSSREGGYEQYF.

This rearrangement joins TRBV18 to TRBJ2-3; 8 positions match TRBD2. This CDR3 has 16 residues. CDR1 and CDR2 (germline): KGHSH, LQKENI. With 2 bases clipped from V and 1 base from J, the junction kept 5 bases outside the gene matches. CDR3 in DNA: TGTGCCAGCTCACCAGTCCCCGGGGGGGGCACAGATACGCAGTATTTT. Its translation is CASSPVPGGGTDTQYF.

The rearrangement links TRBV21-1 to TRBJ1-1. TRBV21-1 is termed a pseudogene. CDR3 length: 14 amino acids. Here the CDR3 reads CASSKAWENTEAFF. For the CDR3, the DNA is TGTGCCAGCAGCAAAGCGTGGGAGAACACTGAAGCTTTCTTT.

The chain joins TRBV5-5 to TRBJ2-6; 7 bases line up with TRBD2. The V segment lost 1 base and the J segment 4 bases; nucleotides outside the gene matches: 14. This CDR3 spans 19 amino acids. Germline CDR1 is SGHKS and CDR2 is YYEKEE (reference sequence). The CDR3 protein is CASSLRSLGGLSGANVLTF. The CDR3 nucleotides are TGTGCCAGCAGCTTGAGAAGCTTGGGAGGGTTGTCCGGGGCCAACGTCCTGACTTTC. Supplemented by reference TRBV5-5 and TRBJ2-6, the full variable domain reads DAGVTQSPTHLIKTRGQQVTLRCSPISGHKSVSWYQQVLGQGPQFIFQYYEKEERGRGNFPDRFSARQFPNYSSELNVNALLLGDSALYLCASSLRSLGGLSGANVLTFGAGSRLTVL.

For the CDR3, the DNA is TGTGCAAGTCGCTTAGCGCAATTAAGGCTAGCGGTCCGGGAGACCCAGTACTTC. It translates to CASRLAQLRLAVRETQYF. The chain joins TRBV12-2 to TRBJ2-5; TRBD2 is taken as the D call from the table, unchecked against the DNA. TRBV12-2 is classified as a pseudogene. The CDR3 extends over 18 amino acids.

The chain uses TRBV4-1 and TRBJ2-7; D gene uncertain. The CDR3 consists of 13 residues. The V gene's germline CDR1 is MGHRA and CDR2 YSYEKL. Trimming took off 5 bases at V and 1 base at J, with 9 bases between the two ends. The chain's CDR3 is CASSAAGSYEQYV. In nucleotides, the CDR3 is TGCGCCAGCAGCGCCGCTGGGTCCTACGAGCAGTACGTC.

The CDR3 DNA follows: TGTGCCAGCAGCCAAGAGGGACAGAGGAACACTGAAGCTTTCTTT. Translating it yields CASSQEGQRNTEAFF. The rearrangement links TRBV4-2 to TRBJ1-1; 7 bases align to TRBD1. This CDR3 is 15 amino acids long. The germline V gene has CDR1 LGHNA and CDR2 YNFKEQ. V trimming: 0 bases; J trimming: 1 base; junction bases outside the gene matches: 2.

This chain links TRBV7-2 with TRBJ1-4, with a weak D call TRBD1 (6 bases). This CDR3 spans 13 amino acids. Trimming removed 5 bases at V and 8 bases at J, with 12 bases between. The germline V gene has CDR1 SGHTA and CDR2 FQGNSA. The CDR3 is CASSTQGNEKLFF. The CDR3 DNA is TGTGCCAGCAGCACGCAGGGGAACGAAAAACTGTTTTTT. The full variable domain, with the rest looked up from reference TRBV7-2 and TRBJ1-4, is GAGVSQSPSNKVTEKGKDVELRCDPISGHTALYWYRQSLGQGLEFLIYFQGNSAPDKSGLPSDRFSAERTGGSVSTLTIQRTQQEDSAVYLCASSTQGNEKLFFGSGTQLSVL.

V and J are TRBV3-1 (or the pseudogene TRBV3-2) and TRBJ1-1, with no clear D. The CDR3 contains 12 residues. Trimming took off 1 base at V and 6 bases at J, with 6 bases between the two ends. Germline V lookup: CDR1 LGHDT, CDR2 YNNKEL (reference sequence). The CDR3 bases are TGTGCCAGCAGCCAAGTAACGGCTGAAGCTTTCTTT. As protein: CASSQVTAEAFF.

V usage is TRBV27 and J usage is TRBJ2-1, with 10 bases fitting TRBD1. This CDR3 contains 13 residues. After removal of 5 bases from V and 7 bases from J, the junction contained 2 bases not matched to a gene. Germline V CDR1 and CDR2: MNHEY, SMNVEV (reference sequence). CDR3 sequence (DNA): TGTGCCAGCAGTAGGGGACAGGGGAATGAGCAGTTCTTC. Its translation is CASSRGQGNEQFF.

The gene calls are TRBV10-1 and TRBJ2-1, with 13 bases aligning to TRBD2. This CDR3 is 17 amino acids long. CDR1 WNHNN and CDR2 SYGVQD come from the germline V gene (reference sequence). Trimming at V came to 3 bases and at J to 4 bases, leaving 6 bases not matched to a gene. As DNA, the CDR3 is TGCGCCAGCAGTGACTTTTCGACTAGCGGGGGGTACAATGAGCAGTTCTTC. This codes for CASSDFSTSGGYNEQFF.

This clone was picked up one time. The rearrangement links TRBV11-2 to TRBJ2-2, with unresolved D. V was trimmed by 5 bases and J by 7 bases, leaving 11 bases between them. CDR3 length: 13 residues. The V gene's germline CDR1 is SGHAT and CDR2 FQNNGV. The CDR3 bases are TGTGCCAGCAGCCCCCGACGGAGCGGGGAGCTGTTTTTT. This sequence encodes CASSPRRSGELFF.

The chain employs TRBV20-1 and TRBJ1-2, with D possibly being TRBD1 (6 bases). CDR1 and CDR2 from the germline V gene are DFQATT and SNEGSKA (reference sequence). The length of the CDR3 is 11 residues. V lost 6 bases and J 4 bases, leaving 9 bases between the germline ends. In DNA, the CDR3 is TGCAGTGCAGGGGGGGCCTATGGCTACACCTTC. The encoded protein is CSAGGAYGYTF.

This clone has a single count. V and J are TRBV20-1 and TRBJ2-4; D unclear. CDR1 DFQATT and CDR2 SNEGSKA come from the germline V gene (reference sequence). The CDR3 length is 10 residues. With 3 bases removed from V and 8 bases from J, the gap between germline ends came to 5 bases. CDR3 sequence: CSASGDIQYF. CDR3 DNA sequence: TGCAGTGCTAGTGGGGACATTCAGTACTTC.